This T cell receptor beta chain was profiled in a study of cytomegalovirus exposure and HLA in healthy donors (dated by TCRdb to about 2017). Context from the whole study: According to a later analysis, the 100 to 150 validation repertoires were produced on the same platform as the 666 repertoires of the first cohort. Besides the first cohort of approximately 710 subjects, a separate validation cohort made up of 120 different subjects was used. The aim of the study was to test whether cataloging public T cell receptors could identify signatures of past pathogen exposure. High-throughput TCR immunosequencing, statistical association of individual TCRs with disease status, and machine learning were combined to predict cytomegalovirus infection status.

The library was prepared using the immunoSEQ multiplex PCR assay. The study's processing was this. To diagnose cytomegalovirus status from the catalog of TCR beta chain sequences, a statistical classification framework was built. TCRdb re-hosts the immuneACCESS table, in-frame sequences only. Its copies lack some clones; in the studies checked, an unresolved V gene accounts for under half of them, and the cause for the rest is not known. The V and J calls and clone size come from that table; D and trimming were worked out from the DNA. Recorded for this sample are around 90,000 clones; 84% of them occurred a single time. 9.5% to 13% of the sample comes from the top ten. From the cysteine up to the phenylalanine, the CDR3 has a length of 18 residues. The sequence is cut down to CDR3 DNA, 54 bases in frame from base 1. The CDR1 and CDR2 encoded by the germline V gene are SGDLS and YYNGEE. Deletion took 0 bases off V and 1 base off J, with a span of 18 bases between the germline ends.

On the study overall, not on this receptor specifically: The study gave a list of about 160 TCR beta chains associated with cytomegalovirus. The classifier was reported to diagnose cytomegalovirus status with high specificity and sensitivity in both the original and validation cohorts. Subsequent analysis determined that TCRs grouped into clusters in the first cohort also showed a tendency toward co-occurrence across the approximately 120 validation repertoires, and 90% to 95% of cluster scores exceeded 0. All 120 or so repertoires were used to score co-occurrence in the validation cohort in a later analysis, because that analysis had no HLA typing for the cohort. Most TCR sequences were observed very rarely across donors, whereas some public TCRs were present in many individuals. In vitro tests confirmed that three of the cytomegalovirus-associated TCR beta chains recognize cytomegalovirus antigens. According to the authors, the approach could potentially be generalized to other disease states and immunological phenotypes.

As concerns this clone: Its antigen is currently not known. It has no much larger one-base neighbor in the sample; base qualities were not kept.

The donors belonged to the validation cohort of about 120 subjects, which was separate from the roughly 700-subject first cohort. The rearrangement combines TRBV9 with TRBJ2-3; tentative D gene TRBD1, with 6 bases matching. The TCR sequence derives from a woman younger than 35 in good health and CMV-seropositive. Sequencing used PBMCs. CDR3 region: CASSVAPSFRTGTDTQYF. The nucleotides read TGTGCCAGCAGCGTAGCCCCATCTTTTCGGACAGGCACAGATACGCAGTATTTT.